The subject of this entry is one T cell receptor (beta chain). Its antigen is still unknown. Base qualities are missing; no much larger clone stands one base away. The source of the sample is a study of circulating and synovial CD4+ cells in juvenile arthritis (dated by TCRdb to 2013 to 2014). About the full investigation: Within each patient, the study compared the TCRbeta CDR3 repertoires of three groups: circulating HLA-DR+ CD4 T cells, bulk blood CD4 T cells, and synovial CD4 T cells. Repertoire sequencing was performed with the aim of confirming enrichment of synovial clonotypes in a circulating synovial-like CD4 T cell subset. Paper-wide results and their limitations: CPL and bulk blood CD4 samples differed in T cell genome counts by at least an order of magnitude, so sample-size effects were addressed. Circulating pathogenic-like lymphocytes were found to cluster with synovial T cells, and a substantially higher fraction of CDR3 sequences was shared with synovium by circulating pathogenic-like lymphocytes than by bulk blood. The difference between circulating pathogenic-like lymphocytes and bulk blood T cells was not detected by traditional Vbeta family usage analysis. Since overlap with synovium went up as sequencing depth increased, the measured fractions of shared clonotypes likely underestimated the full repertoire overlap. Compared with bulk blood CD4 repertoires, both the synovial and the circulating pathogenic-like lymphocyte repertoires were less diverse, and some CPL samples were as oligoclonal as synovium.

Germline trimming: 4 bases from V, 5 bases from J; junction bases outside gene matches: 9. According to the germline V gene, CDR1 reads SGHRS and CDR2 reads YFSETQ. The CDR3 runs 15 amino acids, cysteine and phenylalanine included. The DNA shown is the 45-base CDR3, in frame from base 1. Library construction relied on the immunoSEQ multiplex PCR assay. An external provider carried out the TCRbeta CDR3 sequencing as a commercial service. Regarding the original processing steps: The analyses used productive nucleotide sequences together with amino acid sequences obtained by in silico translation. Diversity was quantified by Renyi entropy over a range of alpha values, with sample size equalised by taking the median of 200 repeated subsamples. Pairwise repertoire distance was calculated as one minus the Chao-modified Jaccard index, correcting for under-sampling, and used for clustering. Frequency-weighted overlap with synovial clonotypes was calculated across 200 sample sizes, using 200 draws without replacement for each, and the value reported was the one at the size of the smaller sample. Entries here come from immuneACCESS through TCRdb and include only in-frame sequences with V and J called. Some clones fail to appear in such tables; in the studies checked, an unresolved V gene covers under half of the shortfall, and the cause of the remainder is unknown. The DNA was the basis for D and trimming; V, J and clone size are from that table. In this sample the table shows fewer than 35,000 clones, around 95% of which occur a single time. The ten largest make up approximately 0.18% of the sample.

The sequenced samples came from patients who had active juvenile idiopathic arthritis. Cells were sorted immediately after thawing, with dead cells excluded using Live/Dead Fixable Near-IR Stain. Sequenced sample: CD4+ T cells from blood. The V gene is TRBV5-1 and the J gene is TRBJ2-1; TRBD1 fits 7 bases in the junction. The sequence came from a human donor with juvenile idiopathic arthritis. The sequenced DNA is TGCGCCAGCAGCCCGACGACCAGGGGGAACAATGAGCAGTTCTTC. Protein translation: CASSPTTRGNNEQFF.